A selection of T cell receptor beta chains follows, all from one sample in a study of blood T cell repertoires in COVID-19. Sequenced by immunoSEQ multiplex PCR; TCRdb stores in-frame clones only, minus some. The sample holds around 78,000 clones, about three quarters seen once. The sequenced sample was peripheral blood. These receptors were taken from a human donor in a cohort sampled during active COVID-19. The CDR3 runs from the conserved cysteine through the conserved F or W. The D gene is left open where the match is weak. Some rows have no size entry. The others give once, few or many, or a class for an expanded clone.

few TRBD1 TRBJ2-3 TRBV18 CASSPDRGTDTQYF TGTGCCAGCTCCCCCGACAGGGGGACAGATACGCAGTATTTT
. . TRBJ2-3 TRBV5-4 CASSLWAGTDTQYF TGTGCCAGCAGCTTGTGGGCAGGGACAGATACGCAGTATTTT
. TRBD2 TRBJ2-5 TRBV5-1 CASSPGTSGVETQYF TGCGCCAGCAGCCCCGGGACTAGCGGGGTTGAGACCCAGTACTTC
. TRBD1 TRBJ1-2 TRBV10-3 CAIKTGPPIYGYTF TGTGCCATCAAGACAGGGCCGCCTATATATGGCTACACCTTC
. TRBD1 TRBJ2-2 TRBV10-3 CAISRQGPVPNTGELFF TGTGCCATCAGCCGACAGGGGCCCGTCCCGAACACCGGGGAGCTGTTTTTT
once TRBD1 TRBJ1-1 TRBV6-5 CASSPRTGRPEAFF TGTGCCAGCAGCCCCCGGACAGGCCGACCTGAAGCTTTCTTT
. TRBD2 TRBJ2-1 TRBV5-1 CASSLSLGLAANEQFF TGCGCCAGCAGCTTGAGTCTCGGACTAGCGGCCAATGAGCAGTTCTTC
. TRBD1 TRBJ1-6 TRBV2 CASRKDRGLSPLHF TGTGCCAGCAGAAAGGACAGGGGTCTTTCACCCCTCCACTTT
. TRBD2 TRBJ2-3 TRBV5-1 CASSSRTSGGIAQYF TGCGCCAGCAGCTCCAGGACTAGCGGGGGGATAGCGCAGTATTTT
. . TRBJ1-5 TRBV29-1 CSVQSLQGTQHF TGCAGCGTCCAAAGTTTACAGGGCACCCAGCATTTT
. . TRBJ2-2 TRBV6-6 CASSRSLAVTGELFF TGTGCCAGCAGTCGATCATTAGCGGTGACCGGGGAGCTGTTTTTT
. . TRBJ1-1 TRBV6-5 CASSPVRQNTEAFF TGTGCCAGCAGCCCCGTCAGGCAGAACACTGAAGCTTTCTTT
. . TRBJ2-3 TRBV2 CASRYTDTQYF TGTGCCAGCAGGTACACAGATACGCAGTATTTT
. TRBD1 TRBJ1-1 TRBV10-3 CAISERYGTEPTEAFF TGTGCCATCAGTGAGAGGTACGGGACAGAGCCCACTGAAGCTTTCTTT
. . TRBJ1-2 TRBV7-9 CASSLAADIYGYTF TGTGCCAGCAGCTTAGCTGCGGACATTTATGGCTACACCTTC
. TRBD1 TRBJ1-5 TRBV27 CASRSWTGPFYSNQPQHF TGTGCCAGCAGATCTTGGACAGGGCCCTTTTATAGCAATCAGCCCCAGCATTTT
few TRBD1 TRBJ1-1 TRBV3-1/TRBV3-2 CASRQQGAHTEAFF TGTGCCAGCAGACAACAGGGGGCGCACACTGAAGCTTTCTTT
. . TRBJ1-5 TRBV15 CATSRDQAQPQHF TGTGCCACCAGCAGAGATCAGGCGCAGCCCCAGCATTTT
. TRBD1 TRBJ2-4 TRBV9 CASSPTGQGAHIQYF TGTGCCAGCAGCCCGACGGGACAGGGGGCGCACATTCAGTACTTC
. TRBD2 TRBJ2-3 TRBV6-5 CASSYLSSGGTNTQYF TGTGCCAGCAGTTACCTATCTAGCGGGGGGACGAATACGCAGTATTTT
. . TRBJ2-7 TRBV27 CASSSPFDREQYF TGTGCCAGCAGTTCTCCCTTTGACAGGGAGCAGTACTTC
. . TRBJ2-5 TRBV7-8 CASSDLRRETQYF TGTGCCAGCAGCGACCTTAGGCGGGAGACCCAGTACTTC
. TRBD2 TRBJ2-3 TRBV19 CASRGLAGANEQYF TGTGCCAGTAGGGGACTAGCGGGCGCGAACGAGCAGTATTTT
few TRBD1 TRBJ1-6 TRBV4-3 CASSLTGTGVGSPLHF TGCGCCAGCAGCTTGACCGGGACAGGGGTCGGTTCACCCCTCCACTTT
. TRBD1 TRBJ1-2 TRBV7-3 CASSATGGAYGYTF TGTGCCAGCAGCGCGACAGGGGGCGCCTATGGCTACACCTTC
few . TRBJ2-7 TRBV12-3/TRBV12-4 CASTGGVGEQYF TGTGCCAGCACTGGCGGGGTCGGCGAGCAGTACTTC